This T cell receptor (beta chain) was captured by sequencing in a study of metastatic and nonmetastatic thyroid tumors. Whole-study results and caveats: According to reports, the diversity of TCR beta was significantly higher in malignant thyroid tumors than in benign nodules, and this held in both blood and tumor samples.

Thyroid surgery had not been preceded by any treatment in any patient. Of note for this clone: Its target is not known.

Per the original data handling: Across clinicopathological groups, CDR3 differences served as the basis for building a distant-metastasis classifier for papillary thyroid cancer. Using MiXCR, TCRdb re-called clones from the PCR reads. These V and J calls are TCRdb output, not the study's own analysis. This table holds 8,000 or so clones, about a quarter found once. This CDR3 contains 13 residues. The germline V and J ends were trimmed by 7 bases and 4 bases, with 13 bases remaining between them. Germline V gene data show CDR1 as ENHRY and CDR2 as SYGVKD. V and J are TRBV10-3 and TRBJ1-1; the D gene is possibly TRBD1 (5 bases). Sequenced material: adjacent normal tissue. The TCR originated in a female donor with papillary thyroid cancer or a benign thyroid nodule (not recorded which). Some clones in this sample may be carry-over from other donors' samples. The CDR3 bases are TGTGCCATCACACAGGCCGCGGCCACTGAAGCTTTCTTT. As protein: CAITQAAATEAFF.